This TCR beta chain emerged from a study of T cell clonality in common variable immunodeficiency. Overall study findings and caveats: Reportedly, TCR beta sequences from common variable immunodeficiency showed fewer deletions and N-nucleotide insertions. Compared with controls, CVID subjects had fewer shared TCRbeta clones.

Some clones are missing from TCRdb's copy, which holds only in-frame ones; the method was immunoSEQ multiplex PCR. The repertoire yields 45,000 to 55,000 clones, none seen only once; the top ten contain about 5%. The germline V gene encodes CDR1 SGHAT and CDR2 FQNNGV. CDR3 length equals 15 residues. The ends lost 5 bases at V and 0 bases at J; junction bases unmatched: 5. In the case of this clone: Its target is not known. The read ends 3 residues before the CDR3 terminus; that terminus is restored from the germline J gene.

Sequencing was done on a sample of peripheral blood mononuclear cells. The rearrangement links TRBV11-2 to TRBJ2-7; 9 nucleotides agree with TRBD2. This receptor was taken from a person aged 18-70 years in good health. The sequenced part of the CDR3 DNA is TGTGCCAGCAGCCGTAGCGGGAGAAGCTCCTACGAG. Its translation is CASSRSGRSSYE. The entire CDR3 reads CASSRSGRSSYEQYF.